This entry describes one TCR beta chain. The antigen this receptor binds is unknown. No much larger clonotype is one base removed from it; base qualities were not supplied. The data were taken from a study of tumor-infiltrating lymphocytes in primary liver carcinoma (dated by TCRdb to about 2017). For context, the study as a whole: Hepatocellular carcinoma (four) or combined HCC and intrahepatic cholangiocarcinoma (one) was present in the five patients, who were three men and two women aged 30 to 69 years. The five patients had tumors of stage T1-T3 N0M0, with maximum diameters ranging from 4.2 to 10 cm. Samples yielded roughly 3.5 to 8 million productive TCRbeta reads; read depth did not differ significantly between tissue types. TCRbeta repertoire sequencing, expression microarrays and whole-exome sequencing were combined in the study across five regions of each liver tumor, with adjacent normal tissue and blood also included. A total of some 35 specimens from 5 patients underwent TCRbeta repertoire sequencing, comprising around 25 tumor regions, 5 adjacent noncancerous liver tissues and 5 peripheral blood samples. The roughly 25 tumor region samples were profiled with Agilent mRNA microarrays so that TCRbeta repertoire diversity could be related to the local molecular phenotype. High reproducibility was observed for the technical replicate repertoires, with mean shared-clone rates roughly 0.87 and correlation coefficients above 0.98.

Starting from about 550 ng total RNA, TCRbeta-specific cDNA was produced by reverse transcription with a constant-region primer and ProtoScript II reverse transcriptase. TCRbeta libraries were built with three nested multiplex PCR rounds, a slightly modified ARM-PCR procedure. Sample barcodes and Illumina adapters were added in a final 25-cycle PCR with Deep VentR polymerase. Amplicons of 200-500 bp were gel-purified with a QIAquick gel extraction kit before sequencing. TCRbeta amplicons were sequenced on an Illumina HiSeq 2500 with 250-bp paired-end reads. From the authors' description of their analysis: Trimmomatic v0.33 was used to quality-trim the reads, and FLASH v1.2.11 was used to merge paired reads so that full CDR3 sequences could be recovered. MiGEC v1.2.1b assigned V, D and J germline segments to the rearranged TCRbeta sequences. Clonotype statistics and Shannon-Wiener diversity indices were calculated with VDJtools v1.0.0. To cut down on sampling bias, every analysis after diversity analysis relied on just the 250 most abundant clonotypes from each sample. TCRdb reprocessed the public reads (quality trimming at Q25 with fastp, clone calling with MiXCR) and kept in-frame beta chains. CDR3 protein sequences are deduplicated, and each keeps its most common genes and DNA. TCRdb assigned the V and J calls; the authors' analysis was not used. A total of around 54,000 distinct CDR3 sequences appear in this sample, roughly 77% of them only once. The biggest ten clones account for roughly 25% of the sample.

Total RNA and DNA were co-extracted without cell sorting from approximately 20-30 mg of bulk tissue using the AllPrep DNA/RNA mini kit. Between late 2015 and March 2016, about 5 patients in China with histopathologically diagnosed primary liver carcinoma had their tumors surgically resected. Patients had chronic HBV infection and were treatment-naive at sampling. Five spatially separated regions were sampled from each tumor: the superior, inferior, left-lateral and right-lateral poles, plus the tumor centre. More than 75% viable tumor cells were found by histology in every tumor sample. Each fresh piece of tumor and adjacent tissue was cut in two, with one half stored in RNAlater at -80 degrees C and the other half sent for histology. Study-level results and caveats: Only about 8-25% of top clones were present in all five regions of a tumor, suggesting spatial heterogeneity of tumor-infiltrating T cells. Pairs of tumor regions showed greater repertoire overlap (mean around 36%) than tumor-adjacent pairs (roughly 17%) or tumor-blood pairs (roughly 14%), which is consistent with antigen-driven expansion. Because only the TCR beta chain was sequenced and unpaired alpha chains were not captured, true repertoire diversity is likely underestimated. The top 250 clones accounted for a significantly greater share of the repertoire in tumors than in blood (p = 0.039). The study included only four to six patients, and the authors note findings should be validated in a larger study. Bulk unsorted samples precluded comparing CD4+ and CD8+ T cell repertoires.

What was sequenced was liver tumor tissue from sampling region 2. According to the study, the label for this sample's cell subset or site signals: tumor region T2, inferior pole. The TCR comes from a middle-aged man with primary liver carcinoma and hepatitis B virus infection.

The CDR3 sequence is CASSGTEGEKLFF. In nucleotide form, the sequence is TGTGCCAGCAGCGGGACAGAGGGGGAAAAACTGTTTTTT. Here the chain combines TRBV2 and TRBJ1-4; the central 7 bases match TRBD1. CDR1 and CDR2 are read off the germline V gene as SNHLY and FYNNEI. Counted from cysteine to phenylalanine, this CDR3 has 13 amino acids. Only CDR3 DNA remains: 39 bases, in frame from the first base. V ends up 6 bases short and J 8 bases short, with an unmatched junction base count of 6.